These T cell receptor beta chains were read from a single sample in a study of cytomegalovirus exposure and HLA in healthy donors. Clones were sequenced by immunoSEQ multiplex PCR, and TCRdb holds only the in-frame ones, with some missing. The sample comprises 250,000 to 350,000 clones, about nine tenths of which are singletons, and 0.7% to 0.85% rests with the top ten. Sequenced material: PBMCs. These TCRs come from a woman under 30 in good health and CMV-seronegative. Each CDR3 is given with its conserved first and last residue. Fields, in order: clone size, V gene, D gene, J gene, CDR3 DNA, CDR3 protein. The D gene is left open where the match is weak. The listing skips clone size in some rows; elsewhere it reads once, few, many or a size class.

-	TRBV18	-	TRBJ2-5	TGTGCCAGCTCACCCCGGGAGCAAGAGACCCAGTACTTC	CASSPREQETQYF
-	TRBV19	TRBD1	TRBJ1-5	TGTGCCAGTAGCCCGGACAGGGTAGACGGTCAGCCCCAGCATTTT	CASSPDRVDGQPQHF
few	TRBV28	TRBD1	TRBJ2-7	TGTGCCAGCAGTTTAAAGGGACAGGGGATCGGGGAGCAGTACTTC	CASSLKGQGIGEQYF
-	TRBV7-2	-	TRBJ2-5	TGTGCCAGCAGCCCAGGGCGCTCGCAGACCCAGTACTTC	CASSPGRSQTQYF
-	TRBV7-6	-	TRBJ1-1	TGTGCCAGCAGCCCGTTTGGACAGTCTAACACTGAAGCTTTCTTT	CASSPFGQSNTEAFF
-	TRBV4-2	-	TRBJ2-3	TGTGCCAGCAGCCACCCCGGGAGTGCCACAGATACGCAGTATTTT	CASSHPGSATDTQYF
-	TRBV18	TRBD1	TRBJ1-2	TGTGCCAGCTCACCACGGGAAATTGGAACAGGGGCGTATGGCTACACCTTC	CASSPREIGTGAYGYTF
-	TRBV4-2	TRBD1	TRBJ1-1	TGTGCCAGCAGCCAAGAAGGGACAGGGGGTAGGGACACTGAAGCTTTCTTT	CASSQEGTGGRDTEAFF
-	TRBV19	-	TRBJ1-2	TGTGCCAGTAGTATACACTGGGGCGTCTATGGCTACACCTTC	CASSIHWGVYGYTF
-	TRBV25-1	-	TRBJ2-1	TGTGCCAGCAGTGACAGGGTCCTAGGTGATGAGCAGTTCTTC	CASSDRVLGDEQFF
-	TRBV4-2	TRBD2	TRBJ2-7	TGTGCCAGCAGCCAAGATCTGGCTAGCGGGATTTCTCAGCAGTACTTC	CASSQDLASGISQQYF
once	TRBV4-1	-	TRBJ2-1	TGCGCCAGCAGCGGTAATAGCGGAGTCGCCAGGAATGAGCAGTTCTTC	CASSGNSGVARNEQFF
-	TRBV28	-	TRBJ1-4	TGTGCCAGCAGAATGCCGGGAACCGGGGAAAAACTGTTTTTT	CASRMPGTGEKLFF
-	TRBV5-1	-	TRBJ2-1	TGCGCCAGCAGCTTAAAGGCGGCCAATGAGCAGTTCTTC	CASSLKAANEQFF
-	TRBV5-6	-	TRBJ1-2	TGTGCCAGCAGCTTGGAATCGGCTAACTATGGCTACACCTTC	CASSLESANYGYTF
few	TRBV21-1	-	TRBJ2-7	TGTGCCAGCAGCAAAGCTGGCAGCTCCTACGAGCAGTACTTC	CASSKAGSSYEQYF
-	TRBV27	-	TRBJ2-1	TGTGCCAGCAGCCCGCCAAGCGGAGGATACAATGAGCAGTTCTTC	CASSPPSGGYNEQFF
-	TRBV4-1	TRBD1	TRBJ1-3	TGCGCCAGCAGCCGCCACTCCGGGACAGGCTCTGGAAACACCATATATTTT	CASSRHSGTGSGNTIYF
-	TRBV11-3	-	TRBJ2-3	TGTGCCAGCAGCTTAGGTCCTGTAGCGGATACGCAGTATTTT	CASSLGPVADTQYF
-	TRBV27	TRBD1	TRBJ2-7	TGTGCCAGCAGAACTCTCTTGGGGACAGCCTCCTACGAGCAGTACTTC	CASRTLLGTASYEQYF
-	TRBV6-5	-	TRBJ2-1	TGTGCCAGCAGCCGGGTGGGCAATGAGCAGTTCTTC	CASSRVGNEQFF
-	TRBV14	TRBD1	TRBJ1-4	TGTGCCAGCAGCCAGGCCGGACAGGGACTTAATGAAAAACTGTTTTTT	CASSQAGQGLNEKLFF
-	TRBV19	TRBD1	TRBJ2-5	TGTGCCAGTAGCACCTGGGACAGGGAACAGACCCAGTACTTC	CASSTWDREQTQYF
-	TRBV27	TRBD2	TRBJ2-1	TGTGCCAGCAGTGTGCGGGAGGGTTCCTACAATGAGCAGTTCTTC	CASSVREGSYNEQFF
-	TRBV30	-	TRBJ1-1	TGTGCCTGGAGTGCTACAGGGAACACTGAAGCTTTCTTT	CAWSATGNTEAFF
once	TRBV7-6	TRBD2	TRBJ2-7	TGTGCCAGCAGCCCGGGACTAGCGAACGAGCAGTACTTC	CASSPGLANEQYF
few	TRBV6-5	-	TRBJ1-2	TGTGCCAGCAGTTACGGGACTACCTATGGCTACACCTTC	CASSYGTTYGYTF
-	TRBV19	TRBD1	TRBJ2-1	TGTGCCAGTAGTGACAGGGGTAATGAGCAGTTCTTC	CASSDRGNEQFF
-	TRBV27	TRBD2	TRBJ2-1	TGTGCCAGCAGTCCGAGGACTAGCGGGAGTCTCACCTACAATGAGCAGTTCTTC	CASSPRTSGSLTYNEQFF
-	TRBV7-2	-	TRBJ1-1	TGTGCCAGCAGCTTCCAAGGGGATAACACTGAAGCTTTCTTT	CASSFQGDNTEAFF
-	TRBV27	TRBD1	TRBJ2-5	TGTGCCAGCAGTCCTCGACAGGGCTCGGCGTCGGAGACCCAGTACTTC	CASSPRQGSASETQYF
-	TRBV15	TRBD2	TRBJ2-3	TGTGCCACCAGCAGAGAAGCTAGCGGGACGGGGGCAGATACGCAGTATTTT	CATSREASGTGADTQYF
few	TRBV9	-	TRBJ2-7	TGTGCCAGCAGCGTAGGAGGAGGGGGGGGATCCTACGAGCAGTACTTC	CASSVGGGGGSYEQYF
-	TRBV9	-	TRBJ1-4	TGTGCCAGCAGCGTGACAGCCTTTAATGAAAAACTGTTTTTT	CASSVTAFNEKLFF
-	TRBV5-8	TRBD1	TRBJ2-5	TGTGCCAGCAGCTTGGCGGGGGACAGGGGAGAGACCCAGTACTTC	CASSLAGDRGETQYF
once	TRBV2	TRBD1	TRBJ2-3	TGTGCTACGACAGGGGTCGGTGCAGATACGCAGTATTTT	CATTGVGADTQYF
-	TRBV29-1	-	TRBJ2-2	TGCAGCGTTAAAGAGGGGGGGCTCACAACCGGGGAGCTGTTTTTT	CSVKEGGLTTGELFF
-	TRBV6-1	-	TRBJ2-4	TGTGCCAGCAGTGAAGGGCTTGCTGAAGCCCTGGGAGGTCAGTACTTC	CASSEGLAEALGGQYF
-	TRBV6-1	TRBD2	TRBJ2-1	TGTGCCAGCAGTGAAGTAGGACTAGCGGGAGTGAATGAGCAGTTCTTC	CASSEVGLAGVNEQFF
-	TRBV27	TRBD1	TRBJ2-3	TGTGCCAGCAGTCGACAGGGGTATTCGGATACGCAGTATTTT	CASSRQGYSDTQYF
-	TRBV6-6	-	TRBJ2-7	TGTGCCAGCAGTTACGAAGGGGGAGGGTACTACGAGCAGTACTTC	CASSYEGGGYYEQYF
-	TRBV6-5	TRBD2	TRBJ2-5	TGTGCCAGCAGTTACTCGGCGGGAGCGATCCAAGAGACCCAGTACTTC	CASSYSAGAIQETQYF
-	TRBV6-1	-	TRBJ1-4	TGTGCCAGCAGCCGGGCCAGGGAAGAGAGTGAAAAACTGTTTTTT	CASSRAREESEKLFF
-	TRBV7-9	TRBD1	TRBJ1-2	TGTGCCAGCAGCTTAGCCCTTGGGACAGGGGGTTATGGCTACACCTTC	CASSLALGTGGYGYTF